Described below is a single T cell receptor beta chain sequence and its context. This sample was taken from a study of blood T cell repertoires in COVID-19. The method was immunoSEQ multiplex PCR; TCRdb's version includes in-frame clones alone and lacks a portion of them. Counted here are about 480,000 clones, around nine tenths occurring once; the ten biggest clones make up 1.8%. Trimming removed 0 bases at V and 10 bases at J, with 10 bases between. Germline V lookup: CDR1 LGHNA, CDR2 YSLEER. There are 13 residues in the CDR3. The source is a woman in her thirties or forties who had recovered from COVID-19. The chain employs TRBV4-3 and TRBJ2-1; D remains unclear. The sample was PBMCs or T cells enriched from blood (not recorded which). This CDR3 is CASSQDPTTEQFF. The CDR3 DNA is TGCGCCAGCAGCCAAGATCCCACCACAGAGCAGTTCTTC.